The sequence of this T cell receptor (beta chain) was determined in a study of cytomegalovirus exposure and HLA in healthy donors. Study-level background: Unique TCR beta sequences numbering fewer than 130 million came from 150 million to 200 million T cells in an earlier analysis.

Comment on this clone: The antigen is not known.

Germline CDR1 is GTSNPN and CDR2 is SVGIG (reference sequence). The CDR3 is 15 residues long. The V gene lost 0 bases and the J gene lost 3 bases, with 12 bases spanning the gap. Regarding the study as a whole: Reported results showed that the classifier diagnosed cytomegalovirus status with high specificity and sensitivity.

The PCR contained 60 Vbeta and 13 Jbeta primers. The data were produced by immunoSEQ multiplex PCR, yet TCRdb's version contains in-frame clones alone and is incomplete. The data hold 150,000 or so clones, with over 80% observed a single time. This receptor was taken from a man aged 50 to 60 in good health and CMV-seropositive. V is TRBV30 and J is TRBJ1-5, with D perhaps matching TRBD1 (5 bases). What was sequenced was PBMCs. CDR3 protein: CAWSVGEGYNQPQHF. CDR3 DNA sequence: TGTGCCTGGAGTGTAGGGGAGGGGTACAATCAGCCCCAGCATTTT.